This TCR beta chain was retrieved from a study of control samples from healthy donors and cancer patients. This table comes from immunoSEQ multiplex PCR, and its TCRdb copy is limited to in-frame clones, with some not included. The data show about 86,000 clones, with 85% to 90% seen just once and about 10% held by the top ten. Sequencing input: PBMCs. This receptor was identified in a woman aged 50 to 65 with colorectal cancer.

CDR3 DNA sequence: TGTGCCAGCGCGGGACAGGGAAGTGAAAAACTGTTTTTT. It is translated as CASAGQGSEKLFF. V and J are TRBV12-3 or TRBV12-4 and TRBJ1-4, with 9 bases that match TRBD1. V was clipped by 8 bases and J by 7 bases; unmatched bases: 5. The CDR3 is 13 amino acids.